Below are 24 T cell receptor beta chains sequenced from a single sample in a study of OX40 agonist ivuxolimab in advanced cancers. Clones were sequenced by immunoSEQ multiplex PCR, and TCRdb holds only the in-frame ones, with some missing. The sample has tens of thousands of clones, 90% seen once; the top ten hold more than 0.3%. The sample in question was CD4+ or CD8+ T cells sorted from blood, obtained in a trial of the OX40 agonist ivuxolimab. The receptors stem from an adult with an advanced solid tumor such as melanoma, head and neck, liver or kidney cancer.

The chain uses TRBV28 and TRBJ2-5; D is possibly TRBD2 (5 bases). V was pared by 6 bases and J by 2 bases, with 19 bases between. The CDR3 spans 16 residues. Germline-derived CDR1 and CDR2 are MDHEN and SYDVKM. CDR3 nucleotide sequence: TGTGCCAGCAGCTCCCCTCTGGGGAGTTTACAAGAGACCCAGTACTTC. Encoded protein: CASSSPLGSLQETQYF.

This clone was observed once. The rearrangement uses TRBV6-6 and TRBJ2-7, with 11 bases identical to TRBD2. This CDR3 contains 16 residues. Germline V gives CDR1 MNHNY, CDR2 SVGAGI (reference sequence). Germline trimming cut 7 bases from V and 5 bases from J; bases unmatched to any gene: 13. CDR3 sequence: CASMSSPSGGRNEQYF. CDR3 DNA: TGTGCCAGCATGTCTTCTCCTAGCGGGGGGAGAAACGAGCAGTACTTC.

The DNA for the CDR3 is TGTGCCAGCAGTTTGGTAGAATCCTACGAGCAGTACTTC. Translation gives CASSLVESYEQYF. This chain connects TRBV28 to TRBJ2-7; no clear D. Germline V gene lookup returns CDR1 MDHEN and CDR2 SYDVKM. The ends were cut back, 3 bases at V and 1 base at J, with 7 bases in the middle. There are 13 residues in the CDR3. Variable domain in full (rest from reference TRBV28 and TRBJ2-7): DVKVTQSSRYLVKRTGEKVFLECVQDMDHENMFWYRQDPGLGLRLIYFSYDVKMKEKGDIPEGYSVSREKKERFSLILESASTNQTSMYLCASSLVESYEQYFGPGTRLTVT.

The rearrangement uses TRBV7-9 and TRBJ2-3; D is undetermined. CDR1 and CDR2 from the germline V gene are SEHNR and FQNEAQ (reference sequence). CDR3 length equals 12 residues. The germline V and J ends were trimmed by 3 bases and 4 bases, with 5 bases remaining between them. The CDR3 here is CASSFDSDTQYF. In DNA, the CDR3 is TGTGCCAGCAGCTTCGATTCAGATACGCAGTATTTT.

V and J are TRBV28 and TRBJ1-5; D uncertain. The V end lost 5 bases, the J end lost 5 bases, and 4 bases lay between the germline ends. CDR1 MDHEN and CDR2 SYDVKM come from the germline V gene. This CDR3 region has 11 residues. CDR3 nucleotides: TGTGCCAGCAGTATTTATCAGCCCCAGCATTTT. It codes for CASSIYQPQHF.

Only a few counts were recorded for this clone. The V call is TRBV7-9, the J call TRBJ2-7; D remains ambiguous. This CDR3 comprises 16 residues. With 7 bases removed from V and 0 bases from J, the gap between germline ends came to 19 bases. From germline, CDR1 is SEHNR and CDR2 FQNEAQ (reference sequence). The CDR3 reads CASNPGSGLGSYEQYF. DNA of the CDR3: TGTGCCAGCAATCCTGGTTCCGGGCTCGGCTCCTACGAGCAGTACTTC.

The V call is TRBV5-1, the J call TRBJ1-3; D not resolved. This CDR3 contains 15 residues. Between the trimmed V and J ends, which lost 0 bases and 3 bases, there was a span of 10 bases. The germline gives CDR1 SGHRS, CDR2 YFSETQ. The DNA of the CDR3 is TGCGCCAGCAGCTTGGCTCCGGGGATTGGAAACACCATATATTTT. It codes for CASSLAPGIGNTIYF.

This clone showed up just a few times. The rearrangement joins TRBV19 to TRBJ2-2; 7 nucleotides align to TRBD1. Germline trimming cut 7 bases from V and 2 bases from J; bases unmatched to any gene: 7. This CDR3 is 15 amino acids long. Germline loops: CDR1 LNHDA, CDR2 SQIVND (reference sequence). The CDR3 region is CASNRQGGNTGELFF. In DNA form, the CDR3 reads TGTGCCAGTAACCGACAGGGCGGTAACACCGGGGAGCTGTTTTTT.

The chain combines TRBV30 with TRBJ1-1, with D hard to call. Germline V gene data show CDR1 as GTSNPN and CDR2 as SVGIG (reference sequence). CDR3 length equals 13 residues. The V end was cut by 3 bases, the J end by 7 bases, with 15 bases between. CDR3 nucleotide sequence: TGTGCCTGGAGCTTCAACGGGGTCGGTGAAGCTTTCTTT. It yields the protein CAWSFNGVGEAFF.

In DNA form, the CDR3 reads TGTGCCAGCAGGATTCTCGGGACAACTAATGAAAAACTGTTTTTT. Translated: CASRILGTTNEKLFF. This chain joins TRBV2 and TRBJ1-4; D is undetermined. Germline V CDR1 and CDR2: SNHLY, FYNNEI. The CDR3 contains 15 residues. V gave up 6 bases and J gave up 0 bases, with 11 bases separating them. The variable domain in full, completed from reference TRBV2 and TRBJ1-4, reads EPEVTQTPSHQVTQMGQEVILRCVPISNHLYFYWYRQILGQKVEFLVSFYNNEISEKSEIFDDQFSVERPDGSNFTLKIRSTKLEDSAMYFCASRILGTTNEKLFFGSGTQLSVL.

The chain uses TRBV28 and TRBJ1-2, with 8 positions matching TRBD1. This CDR3 comprises 15 residues. CDR1 and CDR2 (germline): MDHEN, SYDVKM. The V segment lost 4 bases and the J segment 8 bases; nucleotides outside the gene matches: 12. In DNA, the CDR3 is TGTGCCAGCAGTTCGCCCGCAGGGGGCGCCGGAGGCTACACCTTC. It codes for CASSSPAGGAGGYTF.

V gene TRBV18 combines with J gene TRBJ1-5, with a weak D call TRBD1 (6 bases). Germline V gene lookup returns CDR1 KGHSH and CDR2 LQKENI. The CDR3 is 13 residues long. Trimming removed 2 bases at V and 5 bases at J, with 7 bases between. For the CDR3, the DNA is TGTGCCAGCTCACCATCAGGGGATCAGCCCCAGCATTTT. Encoded protein: CASSPSGDQPQHF. Supplemented by reference TRBV18 and TRBJ1-5, the full variable domain reads NAGVMQNPRHLVRRRGQEARLRCSPMKGHSHVYWYRQLPEEGLKFMVYLQKENIIDESGMPKERFSAEFPKEGPSILRIQQVVRGDSAAYFCASSPSGDQPQHFGDGTRLSIL.

The chain carries TRBV10-3 and TRBJ2-3, with 9 bases identical to TRBD2. The CDR3 covers 15 residues. V trimming: 2 bases; J trimming: 1 base; junction bases outside the gene matches: 1. Germline CDR1 reads ENHRY; CDR2 reads SYGVKD. The CDR3 is CAISEQRGGTDTQYF. DNA of the CDR3: TGTGCCATCAGTGAGCAGCGGGGGGGCACAGATACGCAGTATTTT.

The J gene is TRBJ2-2, the V gene TRBV29-1; tentative D call: TRBD2 (5 bases). Per germline, CDR1 SQVTM and CDR2 ANQGSEA. V lost 2 bases to trimming and J lost 0 bases, with 10 bases between them. The CDR3 loop spans 15 amino acids. CDR3 nucleotide sequence: TGCAGCGTTGAATCTGGGCGGGCGAACACCGGGGAGCTGTTTTTT. It codes for CSVESGRANTGELFF.

The chain links TRBV5-1 to TRBJ2-3; D is unresolved. The V and J ends lost 0 bases and 3 bases respectively, with 8 bases between them. Germline CDR1 is SGHRS and CDR2 is YFSETQ. The CDR3 length is 14 residues. This CDR3 is CASSLAAETDTQYF. CDR3 DNA sequence: TGCGCCAGCAGCTTGGCGGCAGAGACAGATACGCAGTATTTT. The full variable domain, with the rest looked up from reference TRBV5-1 and TRBJ2-3, is KAGVTQTPRYLIKTRGQQVTLSCSPISGHRSVSWYQQTPGQGLQFLFEYFSETQRNKGNFPGRFSGRQFSNSRSEMNVSTLELGDSALYLCASSLAAETDTQYFGPGTRLTVL.

The chain couples TRBV5-1 to TRBJ2-7; 11 bases agree with TRBD1. Germline V lookup: CDR1 SGHRS, CDR2 YFSETQ. CDR3 length equals 15 residues. With V trimmed by 0 bases and J by 4 bases, 3 bases remained unmatched. In DNA form, the CDR3 reads TGCGCCAGCAGCTTGGTTGGGACAGGGGGGTACGAGCAGTACTTC. Translation: CASSLVGTGGYEQYF. Full variable domain (outside the CDR3, taken from reference TRBV5-1 and TRBJ2-7): KAGVTQTPRYLIKTRGQQVTLSCSPISGHRSVSWYQQTPGQGLQFLFEYFSETQRNKGNFPGRFSGRQFSNSRSEMNVSTLELGDSALYLCASSLVGTGGYEQYFGPGTRLTVT.

The table lists this clone with a few counts. The V gene is TRBV27, the J gene TRBJ1-4; D call uncertain. This CDR3 has 18 residues. Deletions cut 4 bases from V and 2 bases from J, with 20 bases between. CDR1 is MNHEY, CDR2 SMNVEV, per germline (reference sequence). The CDR3 DNA sequence: TGTGCCAGCAGTTCCCGGACGGTTCCCGGATATACTAATGAAAAACTGTTTTTT. As protein: CASSSRTVPGYTNEKLFF.

V is TRBV5-1 and J is TRBJ2-3, with TRBD2 matching over 7 bases. The germline gives CDR1 SGHRS, CDR2 YFSETQ. V was clipped by 0 bases and J by 3 bases; unmatched bases: 4. CDR3 length equals 15 residues. DNA for the CDR3: TGCGCCAGCAGCTTGGTTCAGGGAGGGACAGATACGCAGTATTTT. Residues: CASSLVQGGTDTQYF.

The chain is built from TRBV7-9 and TRBJ1-3, with D hard to call. The V end lost 5 bases, the J end lost 3 bases, and 11 bases lay between the germline ends. CDR1 is SEHNR and CDR2 is FQNEAQ in the germline V gene (reference sequence). This CDR3 spans 14 amino acids. This CDR3 is CASSAVAVGNTIYF. Written as DNA, the CDR3 is TGTGCCAGCAGCGCAGTGGCAGTTGGAAACACCATATATTTT.

This chain uses TRBV5-8 with TRBJ2-3; 10 bases map to TRBD1. The trim removed 3 bases at V and 3 bases at J, leaving 4 bases unmatched. CDR1 and CDR2 (germline): SGHTS, YDEGEE. The CDR3 totals 15 residues. CDR3 amino acids: CASSWRTGGTDTQYF. Here the CDR3 DNA reads TGTGCCAGCAGCTGGAGGACAGGGGGGACAGATACGCAGTATTTT. The whole variable domain, filled in from reference TRBV5-8 and TRBJ2-3, reads EAGVTQSPTHLIKTRGQQATLRCSPISGHTSVYWYQQALGLGLQFLLWYDEGEERNRGNFPPRFSGRQFPNYSSELNVNALELEDSALYLCASSWRTGGTDTQYFGPGTRLTVL.

This rearrangement joins TRBV6-1 to TRBJ1-4; D unresolved. Germline V CDR1 and CDR2: MNHNS, SASEGT. The CDR3 runs 15 residues. V dropped 1 base and J dropped 8 bases, with 14 bases sitting between them. In DNA, the CDR3 is TGTGCCAGCAGTGAAGAACGTTTTCAGTCCGAAAAACTGTTTTTT. Amino acid sequence: CASSEERFQSEKLFF.

A remark on this clone: This sample also contains other DNA sequences that code for the same CDR3. The gene calls are TRBV27 and TRBJ2-7, with D possibly matching TRBD2 (5 bases). Germline CDR1 MNHEY, CDR2 SMNVEV (reference sequence). The CDR3 is 13 amino acids. Trimming stripped 5 bases from V and 3 bases from J, with 11 bases between. The CDR3 nucleotides read TGTGCCAGCAGTCCTGGACTTGTCTACGAGCAGTACTTC. Encoded protein: CASSPGLVYEQYF.

A single count supports this clone. The chain joins TRBV2 to TRBJ2-7; D not certain. CDR3 length: 10 amino acids. V lost 5 bases and J 2 bases, leaving 1 base between the germline ends. Germline V gene sequence: CDR1 SNHLY, CDR2 FYNNEI. CDR3 bases: TGTGCCAGCAGTACCTACGAGCAGTACTTC. Its protein product is CASSTYEQYF.

The chain recombines TRBV9 with TRBJ2-3; D remains ambiguous. Germline assignment: CDR1 SGDLS and CDR2 YYNGEE. V was cut by 4 bases and J by 1 base, with 4 bases left in between. The length of the CDR3 is 12 residues. The CDR3 sequence: CASSPRTDTQYF. The CDR3 coding sequence is TGTGCCAGCAGCCCCCGCACAGATACGCAGTATTTT. Drawing the rest from reference TRBV9 and TRBJ2-3, the complete variable domain is DSGVTQTPKHLITATGQRVTLRCSPRSGDLSVYWYQQSLDQGLQFLIQYYNGEERAKGNILERFSAQQFPDLHSELNLSSLELGDSALYFCASSPRTDTQYFGPGTRLTVL.